The 23 T cell receptor beta chains listed next were all sequenced from one sample in a study of control samples from healthy donors and cancer patients. Sequencing used immunoSEQ multiplex PCR; TCRdb keeps in-frame clones, though not all of them. The repertoire holds some 130,000 clones, with around 96% as singletons. Sequenced material: blood. The receptors stem from a man between 25 and 39 years old in good health.

The chain recombines TRBV6-5 with TRBJ2-7, with D possibly TRBD2 on 5 matching bases. This CDR3 is 14 amino acids long. Germline V gene sequence: CDR1 MNHEY, CDR2 SVGAGI. With 0 bases removed from V and 3 bases from J, the gap between germline ends came to 9 bases. The CDR3 loop is CASSYSGAVYEQYF. The CDR3 DNA reads as TGTGCCAGCAGTTACTCGGGAGCTGTCTACGAGCAGTACTTC.

This chain connects TRBV18 to TRBJ1-4; a weak D match, TRBD1 (5 bases). The CDR3 consists of 13 residues. The V end lost 6 bases, the J end lost 4 bases, and 9 bases lay between the germline ends. In germline, CDR1 is KGHSH, CDR2 LQKENI. The CDR3: CASSGRINEKLFF. CDR3 bases: TGTGCCAGCTCGGGACGGATTAATGAAAAACTGTTTTTT.

The chain is built from TRBV9 and TRBJ2-5; 7 bases map to TRBD1. From germline, CDR1 is SGDLS and CDR2 YYNGEE. J was trimmed by 1 base and V by 4 bases; bases with no gene match: 7. This CDR3 has 15 residues. The CDR3 spells CASSPGQQLQETQYF. The CDR3, as DNA: TGTGCCAGCAGCCCGGGACAGCAGCTCCAAGAGACCCAGTACTTC.

The chain links TRBV20-1 to TRBJ2-7; D not certain. This CDR3 comprises 10 residues. CDR1 DFQATT and CDR2 SNEGSKA come from the germline V gene (reference sequence). Trimming pared 5 bases from V and 3 bases from J, leaving 5 bases between. The CDR3 is CSALVYEQYF. The DNA for the CDR3 is TGCAGTGCTCTCGTCTACGAGCAGTACTTC.

The chain has TRBV6-2 or TRBV6-3 and TRBJ2-7; no reliable D call. The length of the CDR3 is 16 residues. The germline V gene encodes CDR1 MNHEY and CDR2 SVGEGT. V gave up 2 bases and J gave up 0 bases, with 14 bases separating them. In DNA, the CDR3 is TGTGCCAGCAGTTACCCCCGCCAGACCCACTCCTACGAGCAGTACTTC. Encoded protein: CASSYPRQTHSYEQYF.

This chain links TRBV30 with TRBJ2-3, with 13 bases aligning to TRBD2. Per the germline V gene, CDR1 is GTSNPN and CDR2 is SVGIG (reference sequence). The CDR3 spans 15 residues. V trimming: 7 bases; J trimming: 1 base; junction bases outside the gene matches: 5. The DNA of the CDR3 is TGTGCCTCTACTAGCGGGGGGGCCGGCACAGATACGCAGTATTTT. It codes for CASTSGGAGTDTQYF.

This clone showed up just once. The chain joins TRBV7-9 to TRBJ1-1; no definite D call. Trimming stripped 4 bases from V and 11 bases from J, with 14 bases between. The CDR3 totals 12 residues. CDR1 is SEHNR and CDR2 is FQNEAQ in the germline V gene (reference sequence). The CDR3 spells CASSSPGEEAFF. The DNA of the CDR3 is TGTGCCAGCAGCTCCCCGGGCGAGGAGGCTTTCTTT.

V usage is TRBV19 and J usage is TRBJ2-2, with a weak D call TRBD2 (6 bases). This CDR3 contains 13 residues. From germline, CDR1 is LNHDA and CDR2 SQIVND (reference sequence). Trimming removed 3 bases from V and 5 bases from J, with 7 bases in between. The CDR3 region is CASSIGGTGELFF. DNA for the CDR3: TGTGCCAGTAGTATCGGGGGAACCGGGGAGCTGTTTTTT.

The chain employs TRBV7-9 and TRBJ1-3; D remains unclear. The germline CDR1 and CDR2 sequences are SEHNR and FQNEAQ (reference sequence). Trimming cost V 3 bases and J 0 bases, with 12 bases left between them. CDR3 length: 16 amino acids. CDR3 in DNA: TGTGCCAGCAGCTTGGGAGACGGGATCTCTGGAAACACCATATATTTT. Its protein is CASSLGDGISGNTIYF.

CDR3 sequence: CVRSRATGTDYGYTF. CDR3 DNA sequence: TGTGTCAGAAGCCGCGCGACCGGGACAGACTATGGCTACACCTTC. This chain joins TRBV7-5 and TRBJ1-2; TRBD1, the table's D call, lacks a check against the DNA. TRBV7-5 is a pseudogene segment. The CDR3 is made up of 15 amino acids.

The rearrangement links TRBV5-1 to TRBJ1-2; D may be TRBD1 (6 bases). The CDR3 is 12 residues long. V lost 0 bases and J 7 bases, leaving 7 bases between the germline ends. The germline CDR1 and CDR2 sequences are SGHRS and YFSETQ. The CDR3 loop reads CASSLGGPGYTF. CDR3 nucleotide sequence: TGCGCCAGCAGCTTGGGGGGGCCTGGCTACACCTTC.

The chain has TRBV28 and TRBJ1-6, with a possible D match to TRBD1 (5 bases). The CDR3 runs to 13 residues. V was trimmed by 8 bases and J by 6 bases, leaving 11 bases between them. Per germline, CDR1 MDHEN and CDR2 SYDVKM. This chain's CDR3 is CASLRDANSPLHF. CDR3 DNA sequence: TGTGCCAGCCTCCGGGACGCTAATTCACCCCTCCACTTT.

The V gene is TRBV20-1, the J gene TRBJ2-5, with D possibly TRBD1 on 5 matching bases. Trimming cost V 6 bases and J 4 bases, with 9 bases left between them. Germline CDR1 reads DFQATT; CDR2 reads SNEGSKA (reference sequence). CDR3 length: 11 residues. The CDR3 region is CSASGSETQYF. The CDR3 region has the DNA TGCAGTGCATCAGGGTCAGAGACCCAGTACTTC.

This clone was seen just once. J is TRBJ1-6 and V is TRBV27, with D uncertain. Per germline, CDR1 MNHEY and CDR2 SMNVEV (reference sequence). This CDR3 is 17 amino acids long. Trimming stripped 1 base from V and 8 bases from J, with 18 bases between. The CDR3 loop is CASSLLAVRQKDSPLHF. The DNA of the CDR3 is TGTGCCAGCAGTTTATTGGCCGTGCGGCAGAAAGATTCACCCCTCCACTTT.

The rearrangement joins TRBV6-4 to TRBJ1-1; tentatively, D is TRBD1 (5 bases). Trimming removed 6 bases at V and 2 bases at J, with 13 bases between. Per germline, CDR1 MRHNA and CDR2 SNTAGT. The CDR3 is 14 amino acids. CDR3 bases: TGTGCCAGCAGGCCGGGACCGCTAAACACTGAAGCTTTCTTT. Amino acid sequence: CASRPGPLNTEAFF.

This rearrangement joins TRBV29-1 to TRBJ1-2; 7 positions agree with TRBD1. CDR1 is SQVTM and CDR2 is ANQGSEA in the germline V gene. V dropped 7 bases and J dropped 1; count of bases not matched to a gene: 6. The CDR3 has 13 amino acids. The chain's CDR3 is CSAVGTVNYGYTF. The CDR3 DNA reads as TGCAGCGCCGTCGGGACAGTTAACTATGGCTACACCTTC.

This sequence joins TRBV4-3 and TRBJ1-5; D perhaps matches TRBD1 (6 bases). CDR1 and CDR2 (germline): LGHNA, YSLEER. The CDR3 runs to 15 residues. The V end lost 1 base, the J end lost 2 bases, and 9 bases lay between the germline ends. CDR3 amino acids: CASSQGRGRNQPQHF. CDR3 in DNA: TGCGCCAGCAGCCAAGGCAGGGGTCGCAATCAGCCCCAGCATTTT.

The chain couples TRBV2 to TRBJ2-3, with a weak D call TRBD1 (5 bases). The germline V gene encodes CDR1 SNHLY and CDR2 FYNNEI. The V end lost 6 bases, the J end lost 0 bases, and 13 bases lay between the germline ends. The CDR3 length is 15 residues. DNA for the CDR3: TGTGCCAGCAGGGGCGACAGTTCTAGCACAGATACGCAGTATTTT. Protein product: CASRGDSSSTDTQYF.

The chain employs TRBV15 and TRBJ1-5, with D possibly matching TRBD1 (6 bases). The CDR3 totals 15 residues. Germline V gene sequence: CDR1 LNHNV, CDR2 YYDKDF (reference sequence). V dropped 0 bases and J dropped 7 bases, with 13 bases sitting between them. CDR3 residues: CATSRDRGVRQPQHF. The CDR3 DNA reads TGTGCCACCAGCAGAGATAGGGGGGTTCGGCAGCCCCAGCATTTT.

This clone was recorded once. V gene TRBV7-9 combines with J gene TRBJ2-2; D gene unclear. The CDR3 has 14 residues. Per germline, CDR1 SEHNR and CDR2 FQNEAQ (reference sequence). Between the trimmed V and J ends, which lost 2 bases and 6 bases, there was a span of 10 bases. As DNA, the CDR3 is TGTGCCAGCAGCTTACCTGCCCGAGCCGGGGAGCTGTTTTTT. Protein product: CASSLPARAGELFF.

V and J are TRBV12-3 or TRBV12-4 and TRBJ1-1; D might be TRBD1 (5 bases). The CDR3 length is 11 residues. V was shortened by 10 bases and J by 5 bases, with 11 bases between the two germline ends. The CDR3 coding sequence is TGTGCCATCACCTGGGGGACTGAAGCTTTCTTT. It codes for CAITWGTEAFF.

The chain has TRBV7-9 and TRBJ2-7; D is perhaps TRBD2 (6 bases). The germline gives CDR1 SEHNR, CDR2 FQNEAQ (reference sequence). The V and J ends lost 3 bases and 6 bases respectively, with 9 bases between them. The CDR3 loop spans 12 amino acids. CDR3 residues: CASSFGGVEQYF. The CDR3 region has the DNA TGTGCCAGCAGCTTCGGGGGAGTCGAGCAGTACTTC.

This chain links TRBV7-3 with TRBJ1-1; D perhaps matches TRBD1 (5 bases). This CDR3 has 14 residues. Germline CDR1 reads SGHTA; CDR2 reads FQGTGA. V dropped 1 base and J dropped 6 bases, with 12 bases sitting between them. The CDR3 DNA reads TGTGCCAGCAGCTTAATATCAGGGAGCGCTGAAGCTTTCTTT. This codes for CASSLISGSAEAFF.